This paragraph reports one T cell receptor (beta chain). As yet, its antigen is unknown. These data originate in a study of cytomegalovirus exposure and HLA in healthy donors. Whole-study results and caveats: Later analysis identified a missense DCLRE1C variant that was linked to TCR beta V- and J-gene trimming. The investigators catalogued 150 or so TCR beta chains as cytomegalovirus-associated. Beyond CMV serostatus, there was no information to go on about immune exposure.

It was with 60 Vbeta and 13 Jbeta primers that the PCR ran. Sequencing used immunoSEQ multiplex PCR; TCRdb keeps in-frame clones, though not all of them. The sample records 75,000 or so clones, approximately 70% being singletons. Healthy bone marrow donors formed the donor group. Germline-derived CDR1 and CDR2 are SGHAT and FQNNGV. The CDR3 consists of 14 residues. The trim removed 10 bases at V and 2 bases at J, leaving 5 bases unmatched. Sequencing was performed on PBMCs. This receptor was identified in a man aged 35 to 55 in good health and CMV-seropositive. The V gene is TRBV11-2, the J gene TRBJ2-3; TRBD2 aligns across 11 bases. The CDR3 nucleotides are TGTGCCACCGAGGGACTAGCGGCCACAGATACGCAGTATTTT. Translating gives CATEGLAATDTQYF.